Only a few counts were recorded for the clone carrying this T cell receptor beta chain. Antigen: not known. The sample belongs to a study of CD8+CD57+ T cells in acquired aplastic anemia. The germline V gene has CDR1 SQVTM and CDR2 ANQGSEA. Between the trimmed V and J ends, which lost 3 bases and 4 bases, there was a span of 3 bases. This CDR3 spans 10 amino acids. Study conclusions and caveats: Patients and controls turned out to have around 29 CD8+ CDR3 sequences in common.

CDR3 and TCR beta VDJ profiling relied on a genomic DNA template. TCRdb ran MiXCR on the reads and lists one entry per CDR3 protein. The table lists roughly 290,000 distinct CDR3 sequences, about three fifths of them singletons, with approximately 1.2% in the top ten. The sequenced patients had an expansion of CD8+CD57+ cells seen by flow cytometry. As a group, the patients uniformly had severe acquired aplastic anemia. Patients had undergone no therapy by the time their blood was sampled. The V call is TRBV29-1, the J call TRBJ1-2; no clear D. The sequence was collected from a human donor with aplastic anemia. Sequencing was carried out using sorted CD4+, CD8+, or CD8+CD57+ T cells (not recorded which) from PBMCs. CDR3 region: CSVESYGYTF. CDR3 sequence (DNA): TGCAGCGTTGAGAGCTATGGCTACACCTTC.